This TCR beta chain is drawn from a study of blood T cell repertoires in COVID-19. The CDR3 has 15 residues. J gave up 2 bases and V 5 bases, and 8 bases lay outside the gene matches. CDR1 SGHVS and CDR2 FQNEAQ come from the germline V gene. Original analysis: Amplification with reference gene primers provided the estimates of nucleated cell counts. Libraries were prepared by immunoSEQ multiplex PCR; TCRdb keeps only in-frame clonotypes and omits some of them. The V and J calls and the clone size are those of that table, but D and trimming were determined from the DNA. The repertoire consists of about 190,000 clones, with more than 85% occurring once and the leading ten covering about 1.1%.

Sequences were obtained from peripheral blood. The clonotype was recovered from a man younger than 45 with acute or convalescent COVID-19. The J gene is TRBJ1-1, the V gene TRBV7-8; 7 bases are a match to TRBD1. CDR3: CASSPGQAHNTEAFF. CDR3 sequence (DNA): TGTGCCAGCAGCCCTGGACAGGCGCATAACACTGAAGCTTTCTTT.